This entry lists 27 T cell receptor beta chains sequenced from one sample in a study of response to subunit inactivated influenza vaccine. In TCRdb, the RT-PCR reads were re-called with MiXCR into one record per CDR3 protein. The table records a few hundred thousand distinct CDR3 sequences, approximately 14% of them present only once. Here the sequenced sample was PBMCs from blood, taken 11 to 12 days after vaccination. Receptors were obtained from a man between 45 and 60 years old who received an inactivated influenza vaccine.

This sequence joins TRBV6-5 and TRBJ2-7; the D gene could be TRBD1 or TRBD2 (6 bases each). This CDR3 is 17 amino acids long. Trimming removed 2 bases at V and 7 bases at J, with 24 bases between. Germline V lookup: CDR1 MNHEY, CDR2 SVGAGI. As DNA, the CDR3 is TGTGCCAGCAGTTACGGGTTCAGGGGACATGTTGGAGGGGAGCAGTACTTC. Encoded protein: CASSYGFRGHVGGEQYF.

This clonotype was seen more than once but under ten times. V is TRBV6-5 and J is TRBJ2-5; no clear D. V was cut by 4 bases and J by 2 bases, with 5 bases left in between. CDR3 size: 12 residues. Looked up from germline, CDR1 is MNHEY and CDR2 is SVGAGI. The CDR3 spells CASSFNQETQYF. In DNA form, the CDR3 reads TGTGCCAGCAGTTTTAATCAAGAGACCCAGTACTTC.

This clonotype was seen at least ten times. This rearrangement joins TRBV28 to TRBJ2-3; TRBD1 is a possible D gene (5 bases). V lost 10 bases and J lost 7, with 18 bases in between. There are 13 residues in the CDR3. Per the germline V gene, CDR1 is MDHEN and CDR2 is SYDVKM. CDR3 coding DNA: TGTGCCATAACAGCTTATAGGGGAAATACGCAGTATTTT. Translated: CAITAYRGNTQYF.

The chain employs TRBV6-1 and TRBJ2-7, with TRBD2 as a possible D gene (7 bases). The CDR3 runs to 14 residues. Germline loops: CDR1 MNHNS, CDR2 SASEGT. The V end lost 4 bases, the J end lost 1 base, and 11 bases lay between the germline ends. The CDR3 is CASSGGGVSYEQYF. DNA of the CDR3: TGTGCCAGCAGTGGGGGGGGCGTTTCCTACGAGCAGTACTTC.

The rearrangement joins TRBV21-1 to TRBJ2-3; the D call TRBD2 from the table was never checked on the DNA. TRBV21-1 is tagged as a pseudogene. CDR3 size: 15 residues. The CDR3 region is CASSNERPVGDTQYF. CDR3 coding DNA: TGTGCCAGCAGCAACGAGAGGCCCGTCGGAGATACGCAGTATTTT.

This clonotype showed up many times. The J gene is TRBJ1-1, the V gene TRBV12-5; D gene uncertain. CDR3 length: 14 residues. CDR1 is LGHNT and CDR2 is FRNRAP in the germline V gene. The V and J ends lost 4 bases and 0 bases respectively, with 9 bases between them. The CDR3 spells CASGWGNMNTEAFF. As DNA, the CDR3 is TGTGCTAGTGGTTGGGGAAACATGAACACTGAAGCTTTCTTT.

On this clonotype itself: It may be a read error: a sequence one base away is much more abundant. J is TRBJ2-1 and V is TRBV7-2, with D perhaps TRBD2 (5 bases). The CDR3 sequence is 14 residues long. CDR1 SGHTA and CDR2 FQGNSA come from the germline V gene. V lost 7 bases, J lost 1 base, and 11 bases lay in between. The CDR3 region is CASTVAGSYNEQFF. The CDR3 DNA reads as TGTGCCAGCACGGTGGCGGGTTCCTACAATGAGCAGTTCTTC.

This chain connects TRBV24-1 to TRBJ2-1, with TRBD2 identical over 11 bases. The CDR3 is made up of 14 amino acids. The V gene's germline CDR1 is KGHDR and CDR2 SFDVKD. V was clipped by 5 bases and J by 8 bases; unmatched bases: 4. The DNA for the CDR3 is TGTGCCACCAGTGCGACTAGCGGGATTTATGAGCAGTTCTTC. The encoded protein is CATSATSGIYEQFF.

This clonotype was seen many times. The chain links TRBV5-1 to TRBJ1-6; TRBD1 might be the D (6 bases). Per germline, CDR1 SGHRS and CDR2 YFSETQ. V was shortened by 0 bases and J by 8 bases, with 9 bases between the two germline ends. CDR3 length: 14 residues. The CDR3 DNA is TGCGCCAGCAGCTTGGACAGGGCTCATTCACCCCTCCACTTT. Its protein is CASSLDRAHSPLHF.

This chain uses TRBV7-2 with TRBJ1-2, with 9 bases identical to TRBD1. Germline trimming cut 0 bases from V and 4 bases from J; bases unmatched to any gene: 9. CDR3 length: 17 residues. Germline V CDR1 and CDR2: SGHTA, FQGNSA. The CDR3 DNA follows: TGTGCCAGCAGCTTAGCGAGGGACAGGGCCTATATCTATGGCTACACCTTC. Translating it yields CASSLARDRAYIYGYTF.

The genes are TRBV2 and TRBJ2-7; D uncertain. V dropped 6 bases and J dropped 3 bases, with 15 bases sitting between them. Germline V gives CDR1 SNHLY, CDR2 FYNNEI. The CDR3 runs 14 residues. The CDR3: CASSPMYQNYEQYF. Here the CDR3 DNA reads TGTGCCAGCAGCCCCATGTATCAGAACTACGAGCAGTACTTC.

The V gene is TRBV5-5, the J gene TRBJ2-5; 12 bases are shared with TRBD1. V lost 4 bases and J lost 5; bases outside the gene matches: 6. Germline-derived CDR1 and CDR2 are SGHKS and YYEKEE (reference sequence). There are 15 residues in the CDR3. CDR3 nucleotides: TGTGCCAGCAGCATCCCCGGGACAGGGGGCGAGACCCAGTACTTC. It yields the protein CASSIPGTGGETQYF.

The CDR3 sequence is CASGDFEAFF. The CDR3 DNA sequence: TGTGCCAGCGGTGACTTCGAAGCTTTCTTT. This rearrangement joins TRBV28 to TRBJ1-1; D is unclear. Trimming pared 8 bases from V and 8 bases from J, leaving 9 bases between. This CDR3 region has 10 residues. The germline V gene encodes CDR1 MDHEN and CDR2 SYDVKM.

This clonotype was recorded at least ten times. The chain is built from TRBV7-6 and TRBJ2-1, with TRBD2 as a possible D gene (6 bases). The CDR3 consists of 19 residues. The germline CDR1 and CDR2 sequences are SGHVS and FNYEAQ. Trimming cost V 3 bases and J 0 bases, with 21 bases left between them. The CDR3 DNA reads TGTGCCAGCAGCTTGCAAGGGAGGTGGGACCTCAGCTCCTACAATGAGCAGTTCTTC. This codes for CASSLQGRWDLSSYNEQFF.

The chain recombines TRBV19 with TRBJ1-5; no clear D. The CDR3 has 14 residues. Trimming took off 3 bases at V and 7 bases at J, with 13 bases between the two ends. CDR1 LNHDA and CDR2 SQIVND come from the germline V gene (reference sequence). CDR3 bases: TGTGCCAGTAGTATGGCGGATACCGGGCAGCCCCAGCATTTT. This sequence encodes CASSMADTGQPQHF.

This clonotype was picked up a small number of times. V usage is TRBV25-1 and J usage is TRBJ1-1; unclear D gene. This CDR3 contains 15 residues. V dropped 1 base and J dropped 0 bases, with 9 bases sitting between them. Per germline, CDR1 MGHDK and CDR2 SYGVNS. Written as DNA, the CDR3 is TGTGCCAGCAGTGAATCAAAGATTTTGAACACTGAAGCTTTCTTT. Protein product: CASSESKILNTEAFF.

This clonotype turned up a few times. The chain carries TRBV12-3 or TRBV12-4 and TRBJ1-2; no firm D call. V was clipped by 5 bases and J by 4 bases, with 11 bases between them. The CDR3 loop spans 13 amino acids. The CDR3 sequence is CASSPEAVYGYTF. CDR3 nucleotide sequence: TGTGCCAGCAGTCCGGAGGCAGTCTATGGCTACACCTTC.

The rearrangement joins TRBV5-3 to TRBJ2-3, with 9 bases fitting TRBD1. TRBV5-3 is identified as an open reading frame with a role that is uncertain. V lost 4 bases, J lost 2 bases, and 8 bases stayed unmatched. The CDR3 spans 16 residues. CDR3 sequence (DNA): TGTGCCAGAAGCGCAACGACAGGGGGGGACACAGATACGCAGTATTTT. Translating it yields CARSATTGGDTDTQYF.

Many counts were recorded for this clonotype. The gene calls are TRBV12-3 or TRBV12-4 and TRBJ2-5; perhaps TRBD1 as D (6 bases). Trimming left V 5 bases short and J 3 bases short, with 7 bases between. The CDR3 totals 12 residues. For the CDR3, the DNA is TGTGCCAGCAGTCAGGGGAAAGAGACCCAGTACTTC. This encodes CASSQGKETQYF.

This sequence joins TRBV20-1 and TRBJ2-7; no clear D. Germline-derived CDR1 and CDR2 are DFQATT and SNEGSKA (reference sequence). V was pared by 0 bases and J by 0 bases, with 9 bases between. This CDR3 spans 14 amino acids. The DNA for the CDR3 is TGCAGTGCTAGAGATCGGAAAGGCTCCTACGAGCAGTACTTC. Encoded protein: CSARDRKGSYEQYF.

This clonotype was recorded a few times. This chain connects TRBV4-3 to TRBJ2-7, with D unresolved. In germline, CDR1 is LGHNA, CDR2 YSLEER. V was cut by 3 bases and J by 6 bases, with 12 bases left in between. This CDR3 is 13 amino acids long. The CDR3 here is CASSHGPDLEQYF. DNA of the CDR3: TGCGCCAGCAGCCACGGACCGGACCTCGAGCAGTACTTC.

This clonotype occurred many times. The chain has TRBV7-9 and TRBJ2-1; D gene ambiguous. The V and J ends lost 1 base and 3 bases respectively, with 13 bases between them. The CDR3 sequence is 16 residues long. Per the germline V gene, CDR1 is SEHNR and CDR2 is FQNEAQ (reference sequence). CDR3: CASSLEPSIFYNEQFF. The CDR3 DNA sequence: TGTGCCAGCAGCTTAGAACCCAGTATTTTCTACAATGAGCAGTTCTTC. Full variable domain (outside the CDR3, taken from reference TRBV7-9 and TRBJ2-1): DTGVSQNPRHKITKRGQNVTFRCDPISEHNRLYWYRQTLGQGPEFLTYFQNEAQLEKSRLLSDRFSAERPKGSFSTLEIQRTEQGDSAMYLCASSLEPSIFYNEQFFGPGTRLTVL.

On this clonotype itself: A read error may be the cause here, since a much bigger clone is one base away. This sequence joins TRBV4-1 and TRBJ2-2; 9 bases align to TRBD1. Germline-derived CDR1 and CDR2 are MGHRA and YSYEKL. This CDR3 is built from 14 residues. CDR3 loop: CAGSRTGVTGELFF. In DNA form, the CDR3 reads TGCGCCGGCAGCCGGACAGGGGTCACCGGGGAGCTGTTTTTT.

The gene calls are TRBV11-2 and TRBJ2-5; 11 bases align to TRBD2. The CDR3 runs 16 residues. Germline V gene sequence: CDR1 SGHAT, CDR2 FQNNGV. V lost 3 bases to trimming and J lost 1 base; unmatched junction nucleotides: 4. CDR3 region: CASSLLSGGAQETQYF. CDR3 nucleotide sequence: TGTGCCAGCAGCTTGCTTAGCGGGGGGGCCCAAGAGACCCAGTACTTC.

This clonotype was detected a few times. CDR3 protein: CSARDVLAGVRTGELFF. CDR3 nucleotides: TGCAGTGCTAGAGATGTATTAGCGGGAGTGAGAACCGGGGAGCTGTTTTTT. The rearrangement joins TRBV20-1 to TRBJ2-2, with 9 bases lining up with TRBD2. The V segment lost 0 bases and the J segment 5 bases; nucleotides outside the gene matches: 10. Germline V lookup: CDR1 DFQATT, CDR2 SNEGSKA (reference sequence). This CDR3 region has 17 residues.

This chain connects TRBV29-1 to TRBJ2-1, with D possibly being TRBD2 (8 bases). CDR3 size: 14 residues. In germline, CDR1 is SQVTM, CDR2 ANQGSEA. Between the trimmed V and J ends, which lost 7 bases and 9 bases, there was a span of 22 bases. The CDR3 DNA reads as TGCAGCGGAGTAGCGGGACAGTTCTGGAGTGAGCAGTTCTTC. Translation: CSGVAGQFWSEQFF.

CDR3 region: CSAIDLAVGYEQYF. The CDR3, as DNA: TGCAGTGCCATAGACCTAGCGGTAGGCTACGAGCAGTACTTC. This chain uses TRBV20-1 with TRBJ2-7; the match to TRBD2 covers 7 bases. Germline trimming cut 6 bases from V and 3 bases from J; bases unmatched to any gene: 11. The CDR3 is made up of 14 amino acids. CDR1 is DFQATT, CDR2 SNEGSKA, per germline (reference sequence).